Presented here are 27 T cell receptor beta chains from one specimen sequenced in a study of T cell responses to AZD1222 COVID-19 vaccine. Clones were read by immunoSEQ multiplex PCR, and TCRdb kept only the in-frame ones, dropping some. The table includes 120,000 or so clones, around nine tenths detected once. The source material was peripheral blood, sampled on day 0 of MenACWY control vaccination. Every receptor here comes from an adult in good health.

This clone came up once. The chain has TRBV19 and TRBJ2-3, with D possibly TRBD2 on 6 matching bases. Germline CDR1 LNHDA, CDR2 SQIVND (reference sequence). This CDR3 contains 15 residues. V gave up 9 bases and J gave up 4 bases, with 20 bases separating them. The CDR3: CASRLGLPGADTQYF. CDR3 nucleotide sequence: TGTGCCAGCCGTTTGGGACTCCCTGGGGCAGATACGCAGTATTTT.

This chain links TRBV27 with TRBJ1-4; 9 bases match TRBD1. In germline, CDR1 is MNHEY, CDR2 SMNVEV (reference sequence). Trimming cost V 6 bases and J 7 bases; bases outside gene matches: 6. This CDR3 spans 14 amino acids. The CDR3 DNA follows: TGTGCCAGCAGGCCACAGGGGGCGGGTGAAAAACTGTTTTTT. It yields the protein CASRPQGAGEKLFF. The full variable domain, its missing parts supplied by reference TRBV27 and TRBJ1-4, is EAQVTQNPRYLITVTGKKLTVTCSQNMNHEYMSWYRQDPGLGLRQIYYSMNVEVTDKGDVPEGYKVSRKEKRNFPLILESPSPNQTSLYFCASRPQGAGEKLFFGSGTQLSVL.

This clone was seen a single time. CDR3 protein: CATSARTGELFF. The CDR3 DNA sequence: TGTGCCACCAGTGCCCGCACCGGGGAGCTGTTTTTT. The gene calls are TRBV24-1 and TRBJ2-2; D remains unclear. Germline V CDR1 and CDR2: KGHDR, SFDVKD. This CDR3 is built from 12 residues. V lost 5 bases and J lost 4, with 4 bases in between.

The chain joins TRBV7-6 to TRBJ2-7; D might be TRBD2 (6 bases). CDR3 length: 16 amino acids. V shed 1 base and J shed 2 bases, with 15 bases lying between them. Per the germline V gene, CDR1 is SGHVS and CDR2 is FNYEAQ. This chain's CDR3 is CASSLEEGWVPYEQYF. The DNA for the CDR3 is TGTGCCAGCAGCTTAGAGGAGGGCTGGGTCCCCTACGAGCAGTACTTC.

This clone was recorded a few times. This sequence joins TRBV5-1 and TRBJ2-7; 13 bases align to TRBD2. V trimming: 5 bases; J trimming: 2 bases; junction bases outside the gene matches: 4. The germline V gene has CDR1 SGHRS and CDR2 YFSETQ. The CDR3 extends over 15 amino acids. The CDR3 protein is CASRPGTSGAYEQYF. CDR3 sequence (DNA): TGCGCCAGCAGGCCCGGGACTAGCGGGGCCTACGAGCAGTACTTC.

This CDR3 is CSASHRGVSTNYGYTF. The CDR3, as DNA: TGCAGTGCTAGTCACAGGGGGGTCTCAACGAACTATGGCTACACCTTC. The V call is TRBV20-1, the J call TRBJ1-2; TRBD1 matches 8 bases. Germline CDR1 is DFQATT and CDR2 is SNEGSKA (reference sequence). The CDR3 runs to 16 residues. J gave up 2 bases and V 3 bases, and 11 bases lay outside the gene matches.

This clone was seen once. V usage is TRBV2 and J usage is TRBJ1-1; TRBD1 is a possible D gene (5 bases). The CDR3 is made up of 17 amino acids. With 5 bases removed from V and 7 bases from J, the gap between germline ends came to 26 bases. From germline, CDR1 is SNHLY and CDR2 FYNNEI. Here the CDR3 DNA reads TGTGCCAGCAGTCCCTGGACAATGGCGATGGAAAGTGTTGAAGCTTTCTTT. Translating it yields CASSPWTMAMESVEAFF.

Regarding this clone: Other nucleotide sequences in the sample specify the same CDR3. The rearrangement links TRBV4-2 to TRBJ2-1; TRBD2 matches 11 bases. Germline CDR1 reads LGHNA; CDR2 reads YNFKEQ. The CDR3 has 16 residues. The J segment lost 7 bases and the V segment lost 3 bases, leaving 8 bases of the junction unmatched. The CDR3 coding sequence is TGTGCCAGCAGCCAGCCCACTAGCGGGAGCCCTAATGAGCAGTTCTTC. Translating it yields CASSQPTSGSPNEQFF.

The V and J genes are TRBV5-1 and TRBJ1-1, with 7 positions matching TRBD1. The CDR3 totals 14 residues. Germline CDR1 reads SGHRS; CDR2 reads YFSETQ. J gave up 2 bases and V 1 base, and 2 bases lay outside the gene matches. CDR3 residues: CASSLTGVNTEAFF. The DNA for the CDR3 is TGCGCCAGCAGCTTGACAGGGGTTAACACTGAAGCTTTCTTT.

The rearrangement links TRBV6-5 to TRBJ1-2; D is ambiguous. Germline V CDR1 and CDR2: MNHEY, SVGAGI. CDR3 length: 15 residues. The V end was cut by 6 bases, the J end by 0 bases, with 14 bases between. CDR3 amino acids: CASRRHGNANYGYTF. CDR3 bases: TGTGCCAGCAGGCGCCACGGGAACGCTAACTATGGCTACACCTTC.

The chain is built from TRBV20-1 and TRBJ2-1; the D gene is possibly TRBD1 (5 bases). The germline V and J ends were trimmed by 3 bases and 1 base, with 10 bases remaining between them. The CDR3 totals 14 residues. Germline loops: CDR1 DFQATT, CDR2 SNEGSKA (reference sequence). The DNA for the CDR3 is TGCAGTGCTAGTCGGGCAGGGTCCTACAATGAGCAGTTCTTC. It is translated as CSASRAGSYNEQFF.

This chain uses TRBV19 with TRBJ1-2; tentatively, D is TRBD1 (5 bases). Germline values: CDR1 LNHDA, CDR2 SQIVND (reference sequence). The V end was cut by 7 bases, the J end by 2 bases, with 17 bases between. The CDR3 runs to 15 residues. The CDR3 sequence: CASTPTRVGNYGYTF. In nucleotides, the CDR3 is TGTGCCAGTACCCCCACCAGGGTGGGGAACTATGGCTACACCTTC.

The chain links TRBV18 to TRBJ2-5, with TRBD2 identical over 9 bases. J gave up 5 bases and V 6 bases, and 7 bases lay outside the gene matches. There are 14 residues in the CDR3. Germline assignment: CDR1 KGHSH and CDR2 LQKENI. Written as DNA, the CDR3 is TGTGCCAGCTCCCTCCTCACTAGCGGGGAGACCCAGTACTTC. Translation: CASSLLTSGETQYF. The full variable domain, with the rest looked up from reference TRBV18 and TRBJ2-5, is NAGVMQNPRHLVRRRGQEARLRCSPMKGHSHVYWYRQLPEEGLKFMVYLQKENIIDESGMPKERFSAEFPKEGPSILRIQQVVRGDSAAYFCASSLLTSGETQYFGPGTRLLVL.

The chain couples TRBV9 to TRBJ1-4; possibly TRBD1 for D (6 bases). Between the trimmed V and J ends, which lost 4 bases and 7 bases, there was a span of 17 bases. This CDR3 has 15 residues. Germline V gene data show CDR1 as SGDLS and CDR2 as YYNGEE. This CDR3 is CASSSRDIEGEKLFF. In DNA, the CDR3 is TGTGCCAGCAGCTCCCGGGACATCGAGGGTGAAAAACTGTTTTTT. The variable domain in full, with the rest retrieved from reference TRBV9 and TRBJ1-4, is DSGVTQTPKHLITATGQRVTLRCSPRSGDLSVYWYQQSLDQGLQFLIQYYNGEERAKGNILERFSAQQFPDLHSELNLSSLELGDSALYFCASSSRDIEGEKLFFGSGTQLSVL.

The genes are TRBV5-6 and TRBJ1-5; D is perhaps TRBD1 (6 bases). The CDR3 has 13 residues. The V gene lost 3 bases and the J gene lost 5 bases, with 9 bases spanning the gap. Germline CDR1 is SGHDT and CDR2 is YYEEEE. The DNA for the CDR3 is TGTGCCAGCAGCTCGACAGGTCATCAGCCCCAGCATTTT. Translation gives CASSSTGHQPQHF. Together with reference TRBV5-6 and TRBJ1-5, the CDR3 gives the full variable domain: DAGVTQSPTHLIKTRGQQVTLRCSPKSGHDTVSWYQQALGQGPQFIFQYYEEEERQRGNFPDRFSGHQFPNYSSELNVNALLLGDSALYLCASSSTGHQPQHFGDGTRLSIL.

The V call is TRBV19, the J call TRBJ2-2, with D hard to call. Germline CDR1 reads LNHDA; CDR2 reads SQIVND (reference sequence). This CDR3 comprises 11 residues. Deletions cut 6 bases from V and 5 bases from J, with 4 bases between. CDR3 in amino acids: CASRDTGELFF. DNA of the CDR3: TGTGCCAGTAGAGATACCGGGGAGCTGTTTTTT.

V usage is TRBV23-1 and J usage is TRBJ1-4, with D possibly matching TRBD1 (6 bases). TRBV23-1 is an ORF, and what it does is uncertain. The germline V and J ends were trimmed by 6 bases and 4 bases, with 12 bases remaining between them. This CDR3 is built from 14 residues. The CDR3 DNA sequence: TGCGCCAGCAGCATAGACAGGCATAATGAAAAACTGTTTTTT. The encoded protein is CASSIDRHNEKLFF.

The chain links TRBV5-4 to TRBJ2-2, with 8 bases fitting TRBD1. This CDR3 contains 14 residues. V shed 4 bases, J shed 6 bases, and the junction held 5 bases outside the gene matches. Germline CDR1 is SGHNT and CDR2 is YYREEE (reference sequence). CDR3 in amino acids: CASSPPDRAGELFF. DNA for the CDR3: TGTGCCAGCAGCCCTCCGGACAGGGCCGGGGAGCTGTTTTTT.

The chain couples TRBV6-2 or TRBV6-3 to TRBJ2-4; TRBD1 agrees at 8 bases. Germline V lookup: CDR1 MNHEY, CDR2 SVGEGT. The junction had 7 bases not matched to a gene; V was cut back by 0 bases and J by 0 bases. CDR3 size: 18 residues. The chain's CDR3 is CASSYSIQGVLAKNIQYF. CDR3 sequence (DNA): TGTGCCAGCAGTTACTCCATACAGGGGGTTCTAGCCAAAAACATTCAGTACTTC.

With respect to this clone: Distinct nucleotide sequences in the sample also encode this CDR3. The V call is TRBV12-3 or TRBV12-4, the J call TRBJ2-2; D call uncertain. Trimming took off 6 bases at V and 2 bases at J, with 4 bases between the two ends. CDR3 length: 12 residues. CDR3 in DNA: TGTGCCAGCAGGACTAACACCGGGGAGCTGTTTTTT. As protein: CASRTNTGELFF.

This chain links TRBV6-4 with TRBJ2-1; 10 nucleotides agree with TRBD2. This CDR3 is 14 amino acids long. After removal of 5 bases from V and 5 bases from J, the junction contained 3 bases not matched to a gene. The germline CDR1 and CDR2 sequences are MRHNA and SNTAGT. The CDR3 region is CASSMLAGDNEQFF. The CDR3 nucleotides read TGTGCCAGCAGTATGCTAGCGGGAGACAATGAGCAGTTCTTC.

The V gene is TRBV5-1, the J gene TRBJ1-6; D is ambiguous. CDR1 is SGHRS and CDR2 is YFSETQ in the germline V gene. V lost 7 bases and J 5 bases, leaving 13 bases between the germline ends. The CDR3 has 14 amino acids. The CDR3 DNA reads TGCGCCAGCCAAGTAGACTCACATAATTCACCCCTCCACTTT. It codes for CASQVDSHNSPLHF.

The genes are TRBV7-9 and TRBJ2-1; D is possibly TRBD1 (6 bases). Germline V gene sequence: CDR1 SEHNR, CDR2 FQNEAQ (reference sequence). The CDR3 sequence is 15 residues long. The V end was cut by 3 bases, the J end by 6 bases, with 15 bases between. CDR3 in DNA: TGTGCCAGCAGCTTGAGCAACCAAGGGGGCAATGAGCAGTTCTTC. This sequence encodes CASSLSNQGGNEQFF.

The chain uses TRBV19 and TRBJ2-3; TRBD1 matches 8 bases. The CDR3 has 15 residues. The V segment lost 5 bases and the J segment 3 bases; nucleotides outside the gene matches: 7. Germline CDR1 is LNHDA and CDR2 is SQIVND (reference sequence). The CDR3, as DNA: TGTGCCAGTAGTCCGTCAGGGGGCAGGACAGATACGCAGTATTTT. This encodes CASSPSGGRTDTQYF.

J is TRBJ2-7 and V is TRBV6-6, with no clear D. CDR3 length equals 11 residues. Trimming stripped 6 bases from V and 4 bases from J, with 7 bases between. Germline lookup yields CDR1 MNHNY and CDR2 SVGAGI (reference sequence). The CDR3 region has the DNA TGTGCCAGCAGCCCCTGGTACGAGCAGTACTTC. Translation: CASSPWYEQYF.

The rearrangement joins TRBV2 to TRBJ1-1, with 8 bases matching TRBD1. Per germline, CDR1 SNHLY and CDR2 FYNNEI. CDR3 length: 15 amino acids. V dropped 2 bases and J dropped 11; count of bases not matched to a gene: 13. The CDR3 region is CASSEIAGGRPSAFF. The CDR3 DNA reads as TGTGCCAGCAGTGAAATTGCAGGGGGCCGCCCCTCCGCTTTCTTT.

This rearrangement joins TRBV3-1 (or the pseudogene TRBV3-2) to TRBJ1-6; tentatively, D is TRBD1 (5 bases). V gave up 6 bases and J gave up 5 bases, with 17 bases separating them. The CDR3 runs 16 residues. Germline V lookup: CDR1 LGHDT, CDR2 YNNKEL (reference sequence). CDR3: CASRSGGLADNSPLHF. As DNA, the CDR3 is TGTGCCAGCAGGTCGGGGGGTCTTGCGGATAATTCACCCCTCCACTTT.